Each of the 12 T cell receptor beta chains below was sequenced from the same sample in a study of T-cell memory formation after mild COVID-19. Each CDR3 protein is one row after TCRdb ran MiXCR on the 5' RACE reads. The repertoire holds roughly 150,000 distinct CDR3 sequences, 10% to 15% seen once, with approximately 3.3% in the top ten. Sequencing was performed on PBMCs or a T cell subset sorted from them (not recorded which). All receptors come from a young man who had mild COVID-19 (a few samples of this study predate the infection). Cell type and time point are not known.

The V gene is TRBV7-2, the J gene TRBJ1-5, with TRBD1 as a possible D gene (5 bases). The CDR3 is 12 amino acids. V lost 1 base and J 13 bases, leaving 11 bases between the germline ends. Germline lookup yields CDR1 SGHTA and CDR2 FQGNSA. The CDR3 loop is CASSLDRGLQHF. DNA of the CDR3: TGTGCCAGCAGCTTAGACCGGGGGTTGCAGCATTTT. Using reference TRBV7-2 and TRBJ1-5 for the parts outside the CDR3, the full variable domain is GAGVSQSPSNKVTEKGKDVELRCDPISGHTALYWYRQSLGQGLEFLIYFQGNSAPDKSGLPSDRFSAERTGGSVSTLTIQRTQQEDSAVYLCASSLDRGLQHFGDGTRLSIL.

The CDR3 DNA follows: TGTGCCAGCAGCTTGGGCGGTTGGGACATGGACACAGATACGCAGTATTTT. Residues: CASSLGGWDMDTDTQYF. The chain combines TRBV7-9 with TRBJ2-3; tentative D call: TRBD1 (6 bases). The ends were cut back, 3 bases at V and 2 bases at J, with 18 bases in the middle. The length of the CDR3 is 17 residues. CDR1 is SEHNR and CDR2 is FQNEAQ in the germline V gene (reference sequence). The complete variable domain, with remaining parts taken from reference TRBV7-9 and TRBJ2-3, reads DTGVSQNPRHKITKRGQNVTFRCDPISEHNRLYWYRQTLGQGPEFLTYFQNEAQLEKSRLLSDRFSAERPKGSFSTLEIQRTEQGDSAMYLCASSLGGWDMDTDTQYFGPGTRLTVL.

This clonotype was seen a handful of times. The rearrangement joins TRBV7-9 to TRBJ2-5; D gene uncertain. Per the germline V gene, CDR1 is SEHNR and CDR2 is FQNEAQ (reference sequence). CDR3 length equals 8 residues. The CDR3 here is CVGETQYF. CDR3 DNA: TGTGTCGGGGAGACCCAGTACTTC.

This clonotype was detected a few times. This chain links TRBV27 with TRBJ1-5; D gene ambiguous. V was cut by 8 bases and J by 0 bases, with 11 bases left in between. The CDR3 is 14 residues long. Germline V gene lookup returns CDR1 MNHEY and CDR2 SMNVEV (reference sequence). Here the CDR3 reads CASFSGNSNQPQHF. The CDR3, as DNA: TGTGCCAGCTTCTCCGGGAATAGCAATCAGCCCCAGCATTTT.

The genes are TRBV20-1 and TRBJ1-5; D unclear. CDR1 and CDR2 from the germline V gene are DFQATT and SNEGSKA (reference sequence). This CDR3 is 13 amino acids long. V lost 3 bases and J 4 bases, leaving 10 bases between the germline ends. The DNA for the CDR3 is TGCAGTGCTAGCCCCACAAGGAATCAGCCCCAGCATTTT. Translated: CSASPTRNQPQHF.

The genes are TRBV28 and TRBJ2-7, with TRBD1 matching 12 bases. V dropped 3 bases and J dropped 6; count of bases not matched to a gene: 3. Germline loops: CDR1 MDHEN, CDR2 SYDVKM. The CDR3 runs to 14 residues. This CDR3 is CASSFGDRGREQYF. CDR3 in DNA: TGTGCCAGCAGTTTCGGGGACAGGGGGCGCGAGCAGTACTTC.

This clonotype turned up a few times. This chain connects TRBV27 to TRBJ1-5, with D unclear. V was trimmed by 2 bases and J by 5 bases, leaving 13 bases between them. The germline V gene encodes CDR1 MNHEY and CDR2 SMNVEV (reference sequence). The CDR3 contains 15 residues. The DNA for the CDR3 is TGTGCCAGCAGTTTACGGGCCTACGGGGATCAGCCCCAGCATTTT. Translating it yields CASSLRAYGDQPQHF.

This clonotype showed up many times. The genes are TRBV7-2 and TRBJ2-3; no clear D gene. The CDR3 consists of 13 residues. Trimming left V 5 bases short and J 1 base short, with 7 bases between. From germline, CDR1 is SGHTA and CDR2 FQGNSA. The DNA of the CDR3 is TGTGCCAGCAGCCTAAGCGGCACAGATACGCAGTATTTT. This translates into CASSLSGTDTQYF.

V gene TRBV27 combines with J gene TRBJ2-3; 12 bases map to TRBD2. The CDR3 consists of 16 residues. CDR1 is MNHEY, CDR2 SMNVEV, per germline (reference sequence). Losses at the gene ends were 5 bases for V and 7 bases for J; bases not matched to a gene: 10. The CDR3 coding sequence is TGTGCCAGCAGTCTGACTAGCGGGGGCCACAAATATACGCAGTATTTT. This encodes CASSLTSGGHKYTQYF.

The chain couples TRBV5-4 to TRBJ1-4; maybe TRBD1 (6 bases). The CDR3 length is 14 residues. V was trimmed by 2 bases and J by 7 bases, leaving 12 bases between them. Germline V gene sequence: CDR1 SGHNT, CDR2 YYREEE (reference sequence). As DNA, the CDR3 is TGTGCCAGCAGCTTACAGGGTGCGGTTGAAAAACTGTTTTTT. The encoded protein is CASSLQGAVEKLFF.

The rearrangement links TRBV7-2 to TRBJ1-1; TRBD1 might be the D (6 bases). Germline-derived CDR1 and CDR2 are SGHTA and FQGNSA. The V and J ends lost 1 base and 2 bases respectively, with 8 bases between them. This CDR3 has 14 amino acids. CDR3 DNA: TGTGCCAGCAGCTTAGTCAGGGGCAACACTGAAGCTTTCTTT. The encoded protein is CASSLVRGNTEAFF.

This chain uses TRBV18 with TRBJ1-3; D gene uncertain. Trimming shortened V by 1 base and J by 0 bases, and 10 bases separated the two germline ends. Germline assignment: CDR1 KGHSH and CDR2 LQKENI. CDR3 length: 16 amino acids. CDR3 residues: CASSPQEGLSGNTIYF. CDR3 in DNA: TGTGCCAGCTCACCACAGGAGGGCCTCTCTGGAAACACCATATATTTT.